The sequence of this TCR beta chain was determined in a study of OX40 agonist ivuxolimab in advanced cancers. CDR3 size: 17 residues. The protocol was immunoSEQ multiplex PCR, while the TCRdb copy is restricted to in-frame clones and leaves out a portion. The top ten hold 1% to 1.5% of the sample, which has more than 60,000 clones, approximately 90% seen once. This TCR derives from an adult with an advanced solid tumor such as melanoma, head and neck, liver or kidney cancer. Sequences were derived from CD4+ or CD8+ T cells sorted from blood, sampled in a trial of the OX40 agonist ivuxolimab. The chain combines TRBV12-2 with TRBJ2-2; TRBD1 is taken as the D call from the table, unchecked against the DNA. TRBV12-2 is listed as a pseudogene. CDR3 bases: TGTGCAAGTCGCAATTTTACCGGGACAGGGTTATCCGGGGAGCTGTTTTTT. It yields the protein CASRNFTGTGLSGELFF.